The 30 T cell receptor beta chains reported below all come from one sample, sequenced in a study of T cell repertoires in cytomegalovirus infection. TCRdb redid the calling of the reads with MiXCR, one entry per CDR3 protein. The profile shows hundreds of thousands of distinct CDR3 sequences, about 30% of them singletons. These receptors have no known antigen. The material sequenced was cultured PBMCs, taken from culture after CMV antigen stimulation. All receptors come from a human donor in good health (CMV status not recorded). Some clones in this sample may be carry-over from other donors' samples.

This clonotype was counted between two and nine times. J is TRBJ1-1 and V is TRBV11-2; D gene ambiguous. The V gene's germline CDR1 is SGHAT and CDR2 FQNNGV. The length of the CDR3 is 13 residues. Trimming removed 1 base from V and 6 bases from J, with 9 bases in between. CDR3 sequence reads: CASSLAGRPEAFF. The CDR3, as DNA: TGTGCCAGCAGCTTAGCGGGCAGGCCTGAAGCTTTCTTT.

The J gene is TRBJ2-7, the V gene TRBV28, with D maybe TRBD1 (6 bases). The germline V gene encodes CDR1 MDHEN and CDR2 SYDVKM. The ends were cut back, 5 bases at V and 2 bases at J, with 13 bases in the middle. This CDR3 is built from 14 residues. This CDR3 is CASSPWDTAYEQYF. As DNA, the CDR3 is TGTGCCAGCAGTCCGTGGGACACCGCCTACGAGCAGTACTTC.

The rearrangement links TRBV12-3 or TRBV12-4 to TRBJ2-3, with TRBD2 matching 8 bases. V trimming: 9 bases; J trimming: 6 bases; junction bases outside the gene matches: 8. The CDR3 covers 13 residues. DNA of the CDR3: TGTGCCAGTTTCTTGCGGGGGGCTGATACGCAGTATTTT. Amino acids: CASFLRGADTQYF.

The V and J genes are TRBV4-1 and TRBJ2-2; D is unresolved. Germline V gene lookup returns CDR1 MGHRA and CDR2 YSYEKL. The CDR3 totals 15 residues. V lost 2 bases and J lost 2, with 9 bases in between. The CDR3 nucleotides read TGCGCCAGCAGCCAACTTGGGATAAACACCGGGGAGCTGTTTTTT. It translates to CASSQLGINTGELFF.

This clonotype was seen more than once but under ten times. J is TRBJ2-3 and V is TRBV5-4; TRBD2 might be the D (5 bases). The CDR3 loop spans 15 amino acids. Trimming left V 4 bases short and J 3 bases short, with 15 bases between. Germline loops: CDR1 SGHNT, CDR2 YYREEE (reference sequence). Written as DNA, the CDR3 is TGTGCCAGCAGCCCCGCGTGGGGAGAAACAGATACGCAGTATTTT. It is translated as CASSPAWGETDTQYF. Full variable domain (missing parts from reference TRBV5-4 and TRBJ2-3): ETGVTQSPTHLIKTRGQQVTLRCSSQSGHNTVSWYQQALGQGPQFIFQYYREEENGRGNFPPRFSGLQFPNYSSELNVNALELDDSALYLCASSPAWGETDTQYFGPGTRLTVL.

V and J are TRBV27 and TRBJ1-6, with no clear D. V lost 5 bases, J lost 0 bases, and 11 bases lay in between. Germline V gene sequence: CDR1 MNHEY, CDR2 SMNVEV (reference sequence). CDR3 size: 16 residues. This CDR3 reads CASSPPVSSYNSPLHF. The CDR3, as DNA: TGTGCCAGCAGTCCCCCCGTGAGCTCCTATAATTCACCCCTCCACTTT.

This rearrangement joins TRBV5-1 to TRBJ2-1; 8 bases map to TRBD1. The J segment lost 8 bases and the V segment lost 4 bases, leaving 5 bases of the junction unmatched. Looked up from germline, CDR1 is SGHRS and CDR2 is YFSETQ. The CDR3 runs to 13 residues. CDR3 coding DNA: TGCGCCAGCAGCCGCGACAGGGGACATGAGCAGTTCTTC. It codes for CASSRDRGHEQFF.

This clonotype was found many times. One end of the junction fails to match germline, which may point to a read error. CDR3 coding DNA: TGTGCCAGCAGCCTAGCGTTGCAGGGCGGAGGCTACACCTTC. This translates into CASSLALQGGGYTF. This chain uses TRBV7-2 with TRBJ1-2; D possibly corresponds to TRBD1 (5 bases). The CDR3 totals 14 residues. Germline V gives CDR1 SGHTA, CDR2 FQGNSA. The full variable domain, rest sourced from reference TRBV7-2 and TRBJ1-2, is GAGVSQSPSNKVTEKGKDVELRCDPISGHTALYWYRQSLGQGLEFLIYFQGNSAPDKSGLPSDRFSAERTGGSVSTLTIQRTQQEDSAVYLCASSLALQGGGYTFGSGTRLTVV.

The CDR3 DNA reads as TGCAGCGTTGGGGGGACGGAGCAGTTCTTC. Translating gives CSVGGTEQFF. This chain joins TRBV29-1 and TRBJ2-1; D tentatively fits TRBD1 or TRBD2 (5 bases each). The CDR3 spans 10 residues. CDR1 is SQVTM, CDR2 ANQGSEA, per germline. V was pared by 4 bases and J by 10 bases, with 8 bases between.

This clonotype was detected many times. The chain employs TRBV7-2 and TRBJ1-4; TRBD1 matches at 9 bases. Germline CDR1 reads SGHTA; CDR2 reads FQGNSA. After removal of 7 bases from V and 9 bases from J, the junction contained 6 bases not matched to a gene. This CDR3 has 13 residues. The CDR3 DNA is TGTGCCAGCAACCCGGGACAGGGTCAAAAACTGTTTTTT. Translated, it gives CASNPGQGQKLFF.

The chain recombines TRBV18 with TRBJ2-5; weak D call: TRBD1 (6 bases). The CDR3 contains 14 residues. Germline V lookup: CDR1 KGHSH, CDR2 LQKENI. Trimming removed 0 bases from V and 5 bases from J, with 10 bases in between. Here the CDR3 reads CASSPPTGSETQYF. The CDR3 nucleotides read TGTGCCAGCTCACCACCGACAGGATCCGAGACCCAGTACTTC.

This chain connects TRBV12-3 or TRBV12-4 to TRBJ1-1; TRBD1 matches 8 bases. The CDR3 is 15 amino acids. With V trimmed by 5 bases and J by 7 bases, 12 bases remained unmatched. The CDR3 sequence is CASSRGGKGQDEAFF. CDR3 sequence (DNA): TGTGCCAGCAGTAGGGGGGGGAAGGGACAGGATGAAGCTTTCTTT.

V is TRBV4-1 and J is TRBJ2-5, with 9 nucleotides matching TRBD1. The CDR3 runs to 15 residues. With V trimmed by 3 bases and J by 5 bases, 7 bases remained unmatched. Germline-derived CDR1 and CDR2 are MGHRA and YSYEKL. The CDR3 sequence: CASSQPGQGVETQYF. The CDR3 DNA reads as TGCGCCAGCAGCCAGCCGGGACAGGGTGTGGAGACCCAGTACTTC.

The V gene is TRBV29-1, the J gene TRBJ2-7, with 10 bases identical to TRBD2. This CDR3 is 15 amino acids long. J lost 2 bases, V lost 5 bases, and 9 bases had no gene match. Germline loops: CDR1 SQVTM, CDR2 ANQGSEA. Here the CDR3 DNA reads TGCAGCGTTCGCGATACTAGCGGGACAACCTACGAGCAGTACTTC. Amino acid sequence: CSVRDTSGTTYEQYF.

This clonotype has just a few counts. The chain carries TRBV5-4 and TRBJ2-3; TRBD2 aligns across 14 bases. V lost 0 bases to trimming and J lost 2 bases; unmatched junction nucleotides: 11. The CDR3 contains 20 residues. The germline gives CDR1 SGHNT, CDR2 YYREEE (reference sequence). The CDR3 sequence is CASSLGIRLAGGRPTDTQYF. CDR3 in DNA: TGTGCCAGCAGCTTGGGTATCCGACTAGCGGGAGGGAGACCCACAGATACGCAGTATTTT.

This clonotype was observed a single time. The V and J genes are TRBV28 and TRBJ2-7; no firm D call. Germline V lookup: CDR1 MDHEN, CDR2 SYDVKM. This CDR3 spans 14 amino acids. Trimming shortened V by 4 bases and J by 6 bases, and 16 bases separated the two germline ends. The CDR3 sequence: CASSSPLGLREQYF. In DNA form, the CDR3 reads TGTGCCAGCAGTTCCCCTTTAGGGCTCCGCGAGCAGTACTTC.

CDR3 coding DNA: TGTGCCAGCAGCGTAGCCCTAGGTCTAGATACGCAGTATTTT. This encodes CASSVALGLDTQYF. The gene calls are TRBV9 and TRBJ2-3, with no clear D. Per the germline V gene, CDR1 is SGDLS and CDR2 is YYNGEE. The CDR3 spans 14 residues. V was trimmed by 0 bases and J by 5 bases, leaving 10 bases between them.

This clonotype was observed many times. The V call is TRBV11-3, the J call TRBJ2-3, with TRBD2 matching over 8 bases. The V segment lost 5 bases and the J segment 4 bases; nucleotides outside the gene matches: 8. The CDR3 is made up of 15 amino acids. Per germline, CDR1 SGHNT and CDR2 YENEEA. CDR3 loop: CASSTTSGGPDTQYF. The CDR3 DNA follows: TGTGCCAGCAGCACCACTAGCGGCGGGCCAGATACGCAGTATTTT.

The sample holds a few counts of this clonotype. The chain recombines TRBV19 with TRBJ2-6, with D uncertain. Germline V gene lookup returns CDR1 LNHDA and CDR2 SQIVND (reference sequence). The CDR3 consists of 16 residues. The V gene lost 1 base and the J gene lost 1 base, with 8 bases spanning the gap. CDR3 DNA: TGTGCCAGTAGTATAGTCTGGAAATCTGGGGCCAACGTCCTGACTTTC. Protein: CASSIVWKSGANVLTF.

The chain joins TRBV5-4 to TRBJ2-5, with 7 bases lining up with TRBD2. This CDR3 region has 14 residues. Trimming removed 4 bases from V and 5 bases from J; junction bases left unmatched: 8. CDR1 and CDR2 from the germline V gene are SGHNT and YYREEE (reference sequence). The CDR3: CASSPRAGVETQYF. DNA of the CDR3: TGTGCCAGCAGCCCCCGGGCGGGGGTTGAGACCCAGTACTTC.

The J gene is TRBJ1-2, the V gene TRBV5-6; 7 positions agree with TRBD1. J was trimmed by 7 bases and V by 1 base; bases with no gene match: 10. The CDR3 extends over 15 amino acids. Per the germline V gene, CDR1 is SGHDT and CDR2 is YYEEEE. The CDR3 loop is CASSLFDRVEGGYTF. CDR3 bases: TGTGCCAGCAGCTTGTTTGACAGGGTAGAAGGTGGCTACACCTTC.

The chain uses TRBV20-1 and TRBJ1-2; 7 nucleotides align to TRBD1. CDR3 length: 15 amino acids. Losses at the gene ends were 1 base for V and 3 bases for J; bases not matched to a gene: 8. Germline V CDR1 and CDR2: DFQATT, SNEGSKA (reference sequence). The CDR3 nucleotides are TGCAGTGCTAGAGCGGGGACAGCGGTAGACTATGGCTACACCTTC. Residues: CSARAGTAVDYGYTF.

This clonotype occurred a few times. This chain links TRBV28 with TRBJ2-1, with TRBD2 as a possible D gene (5 bases). Germline V lookup: CDR1 MDHEN, CDR2 SYDVKM. V lost 5 bases and J 0 bases, leaving 14 bases between the germline ends. This CDR3 comprises 16 residues. CDR3 in DNA: TGTGCCAGCAGTGGCCCCTACGGGGACTCCTACAATGAGCAGTTCTTC. This codes for CASSGPYGDSYNEQFF.

This clonotype was counted a few times. The rearrangement joins TRBV4-2 to TRBJ2-5; TRBD2 agrees at 10 bases. V was clipped by 3 bases and J by 4 bases; unmatched bases: 8. Germline CDR1 and CDR2: LGHNA and YNFKEQ. This CDR3 spans 16 amino acids. The DNA of the CDR3 is TGTGCCAGCAGCCATACCAGCGGGGGGGCCCGAGAGACCCAGTACTTC. Residues: CASSHTSGGARETQYF.

The rearrangement links TRBV30 to TRBJ2-7; 7 bases align to TRBD2. The CDR3 runs to 15 residues. The V gene end was trimmed by 4 bases and the J gene end by 5 bases; junction bases not matched to a gene: 14. Germline V gene lookup returns CDR1 GTSNPN and CDR2 SVGIG (reference sequence). DNA for the CDR3: TGTGCCTGGAATAAGGGCCGCGGGAGTGGGAACGAGCAGTACTTC. As protein: CAWNKGRGSGNEQYF.

This clonotype was counted a few times. V is TRBV24-1 and J is TRBJ2-3; unclear D gene. Trimming shortened V by 0 bases and J by 2 bases, and 8 bases separated the two germline ends. Germline V gene sequence: CDR1 KGHDR, CDR2 SFDVKD. This CDR3 is built from 15 residues. CDR3 residues: CATSDLEVNTDTQYF. The CDR3 DNA reads TGTGCCACCAGTGATTTGGAGGTCAACACAGATACGCAGTATTTT.

This clonotype was counted ten times or more. The chain links TRBV7-2 to TRBJ2-1; D is ambiguous. The CDR3 extends over 16 amino acids. V was clipped by 2 bases and J by 0 bases, with 11 bases between them. Germline V gene data show CDR1 as SGHTA and CDR2 as FQGNSA. CDR3 DNA: TGTGCCAGCAGCTTATTCTCAGTCTCCTCCTACAATGAGCAGTTCTTC. Protein sequence: CASSLFSVSSYNEQFF.

The sample holds a few counts of this clonotype. The chain combines TRBV7-9 with TRBJ1-1; D is undetermined. Germline-derived CDR1 and CDR2 are SEHNR and FQNEAQ (reference sequence). The CDR3 is 16 residues long. V shed 1 base and J shed 5 bases, with 17 bases lying between them. The CDR3, as DNA: TGTGCCAGCAGCTTAGGCCATGGAGTTAAGGATACTGAAGCTTTCTTT. Protein: CASSLGHGVKDTEAFF. Based on the CDR3 plus reference TRBV7-9 and TRBJ1-1, the full variable domain is DTGVSQNPRHKITKRGQNVTFRCDPISEHNRLYWYRQTLGQGPEFLTYFQNEAQLEKSRLLSDRFSAERPKGSFSTLEIQRTEQGDSAMYLCASSLGHGVKDTEAFFGQGTRLTVV.

The chain is built from TRBV30 and TRBJ2-1; D is unclear. The CDR3 has 11 amino acids. Germline values: CDR1 GTSNPN, CDR2 SVGIG (reference sequence). The V end lost 0 bases, the J end lost 11 bases, and 8 bases lay between the germline ends. The CDR3 protein is CAWSVNRKQFF. The CDR3 DNA follows: TGTGCCTGGAGTGTAAACCGAAAGCAGTTCTTC.

V gene TRBV19 combines with J gene TRBJ2-7; tentatively, D is TRBD2 (6 bases). Germline CDR1 LNHDA, CDR2 SQIVND (reference sequence). The CDR3 extends over 17 amino acids. V was shortened by 6 bases and J by 1 base, with 22 bases between the two germline ends. CDR3 region: CASRQDGRRRRSYEQYF. CDR3 coding DNA: TGTGCCAGTAGACAGGATGGGAGGAGACGGAGATCCTACGAGCAGTACTTC.